This is a list of T cell receptor beta chains from one sample in a study of identical twins. TCRdb recomputed calls from the 5' RACE reads with MiXCR, one row per CDR3 protein. Here the sample spans roughly 350,000 distinct CDR3 sequences, around an eighth being singletons. The same specimen was also included in a second study, on yellow fever vaccine responses in identical twins.

The specimen was CD8+ T cells sorted from blood. The receptors originated from a woman aged 18 to 35 in good health. Each CDR3 is given with its conserved first and last residue. A D gene is named only where the DNA matches it firmly. Rows may omit the clone size; those that give it use once, few, many or a size class.

d_call: .
v_call: TRBV6-1
j_call: TRBJ1-1
clone_size: .
cdr3_nt: TGTGCCAGCAGTGACTACAGGTTGAACACTGAAGCTTTCTTT
cdr3_aa: CASSDYRLNTEAFF

d_call: TRBD2
v_call: TRBV20-1
j_call: TRBJ2-1
clone_size: .
cdr3_nt: TGCAGTGCTACCCGGGGACTAGCGGGGGTAAATGAGCAGTTCTTC
cdr3_aa: CSATRGLAGVNEQFF

d_call: TRBD1
v_call: TRBV11-2
j_call: TRBJ1-1
clone_size: .
cdr3_nt: TGTGCCAGCAGCTTGGGACAGGGGGCTGGAGCTTTCTTT
cdr3_aa: CASSLGQGAGAFF

d_call: .
v_call: TRBV11-2
j_call: TRBJ2-7
clone_size: .
cdr3_nt: TGTGCCAGCAGCTTAGAGCTCGAACAGGGTTACTACGAGCAGTACTTC
cdr3_aa: CASSLELEQGYYEQYF

d_call: TRBD2
v_call: TRBV20-1
j_call: TRBJ2-5
clone_size: .
cdr3_nt: TGCAGTGCTAGCAAATACGCGACTAGCGGGAGGTACCAAGGGACCCAGTACTTC
cdr3_aa: CSASKYATSGRYQGTQYF

d_call: TRBD1
v_call: TRBV4-1
j_call: TRBJ2-1
clone_size: .
cdr3_nt: TGCGCCAGCAGCCAAGGACAGGGGGCGCGTGATGAGCAGTTCTTC
cdr3_aa: CASSQGQGARDEQFF

d_call: TRBD2
v_call: TRBV7-9
j_call: TRBJ2-7
clone_size: .
cdr3_nt: TGTGCCAGCAGCCCGGGAGGGTTCTACGAGCAGTACTTC
cdr3_aa: CASSPGGFYEQYF

d_call: .
v_call: TRBV6-1
j_call: TRBJ2-7
clone_size: few
cdr3_nt: TGTGCCAGCAGTGAAGAAGTTGGATCTCCTAGCTCCTACGAGCAGTACTTC
cdr3_aa: CASSEEVGSPSSYEQYF

d_call: TRBD2
v_call: TRBV6-4
j_call: TRBJ2-1
clone_size: few
cdr3_nt: TGTGCCAGCAGTGACTATGCTAGCGGGGGGGCGAATGAGCAGTTCTTC
cdr3_aa: CASSDYASGGANEQFF

d_call: .
v_call: TRBV20-1
j_call: TRBJ2-7
clone_size: .
cdr3_nt: TGCAGTGCTAGAGACTACAAATACGAGCAGTACTTC
cdr3_aa: CSARDYKYEQYF

d_call: TRBD2
v_call: TRBV7-7
j_call: TRBJ2-3
clone_size: .
cdr3_nt: TGTGCCAGCGAGACTAGCGGGGGGTTGGATACGCAGTATTTT
cdr3_aa: CASETSGGLDTQYF

d_call: .
v_call: TRBV20-1
j_call: TRBJ2-7
clone_size: .
cdr3_nt: TGCAGTGCTAGAGGGTCTTACAACTACGAGCAGTACTTC
cdr3_aa: CSARGSYNYEQYF

d_call: .
v_call: TRBV4-2
j_call: TRBJ2-1
clone_size: few
cdr3_nt: TGTGCCAGCAGCCAAGAGAACGGAGAAGAGCAGTTCTTC
cdr3_aa: CASSQENGEEQFF

d_call: TRBD1
v_call: TRBV29-1
j_call: TRBJ2-1
clone_size: many
cdr3_nt: TGCAGCGGGGGACAGTCCGACAATGAGCAGTTCTTC
cdr3_aa: CSGGQSDNEQFF

d_call: .
v_call: TRBV19
j_call: TRBJ1-1
clone_size: .
cdr3_nt: TGTGCCAGTAGCGAACCTCGACAAATCGAAGCTTTCTTT
cdr3_aa: CASSEPRQIEAFF

d_call: TRBD1
v_call: TRBV28
j_call: TRBJ2-3
clone_size: few
cdr3_nt: TGTGCCAGCAGCTCGGGACAGGGGATTACAGATACGCAGTATTTT
cdr3_aa: CASSSGQGITDTQYF

d_call: .
v_call: TRBV7-9
j_call: TRBJ2-1
clone_size: .
cdr3_nt: TGTGCCAGCAGCTCACCGGCTAGCGCCACCTACAATGAGCAGTTCTTC
cdr3_aa: CASSSPASATYNEQFF

d_call: TRBD2
v_call: TRBV27
j_call: TRBJ2-1
clone_size: .
cdr3_nt: TGTGCCAGCAGTAGCGGGGTATGGAGTGAGCAGTTCTTC
cdr3_aa: CASSSGVWSEQFF

d_call: .
v_call: TRBV9
j_call: TRBJ2-5
clone_size: .
cdr3_nt: TGTGCCAGCAGCGAGGGGGAACTTATCCAAGAGACCCAGTACTTC
cdr3_aa: CASSEGELIQETQYF

d_call: TRBD1
v_call: TRBV24-1
j_call: TRBJ2-2
clone_size: .
cdr3_nt: TGTGCCACACAGGGGATCACCGGGGAGCTGTTTTTT
cdr3_aa: CATQGITGELFF

d_call: .
v_call: TRBV3-1
j_call: TRBJ2-5
clone_size: .
cdr3_nt: TGTGCCAGCACCGACTGGTATCTGGAAGAGACCCAGTACTTC
cdr3_aa: CASTDWYLEETQYF

d_call: .
v_call: TRBV28
j_call: TRBJ2-1
clone_size: .
cdr3_nt: TGTGCCAGCAGCACGACCAGCGGAGAAGACCCCTACAATGAGCAGTTCTTC
cdr3_aa: CASSTTSGEDPYNEQFF

d_call: TRBD1
v_call: TRBV12-3/TRBV12-4
j_call: TRBJ1-5
clone_size: many
cdr3_nt: TGTGCCAGCACCTTGGGACAGGGGTTGGGTCAGCCCCAGCATTTT
cdr3_aa: CASTLGQGLGQPQHF

d_call: .
v_call: TRBV19
j_call: TRBJ1-1
clone_size: few
cdr3_nt: TGTGCCAGTAGTATAAGTTCGGACACTGAAGCTTTCTTT
cdr3_aa: CASSISSDTEAFF

d_call: .
v_call: TRBV10-3
j_call: TRBJ2-5
clone_size: few
cdr3_nt: TGTGCCATCAGTGAGTCGAGAGCGAGCTGGGAGACCCAGTACTTC
cdr3_aa: CAISESRASWETQYF

d_call: TRBD2
v_call: TRBV5-1
j_call: TRBJ2-3
clone_size: few
cdr3_nt: TGCGCCAGCAGAGAGGGACTATCCATCCGGGATACGCAGTATTTT
cdr3_aa: CASREGLSIRDTQYF

d_call: .
v_call: TRBV2
j_call: TRBJ2-7
clone_size: few
cdr3_nt: TGTGCCAGCAGTGTGTCGGGGGGCCTCGCCTACGAGCAGTACTTC
cdr3_aa: CASSVSGGLAYEQYF